This TCR beta chain originates from a study of cytomegalovirus exposure and HLA in healthy donors. At the level of the study: Earlier, fewer than 140 million unique TCR beta sequences were recovered from roughly 170 million T cells by an analysis.

Primers for the PCR totalled 60 Vbeta and 13 Jbeta. Sequenced by immunoSEQ multiplex PCR; TCRdb stores in-frame clones only, minus some. The sample consists of about 110,000 clones, 60% to 80% of them appearing once. Overall study results and limits: Presence/absence analyses assumed roughly uniform sequencing depth across donors, which may not hold. Among immune exposure information, only CMV serostatus was available.

To note about this clone: Its antigen is currently unknown.

The V and J ends lost 4 bases and 5 bases respectively, with 11 bases between them. CDR1 GTSNPN and CDR2 SVGIG come from the germline V gene (reference sequence). CDR3 length: 12 amino acids. The chain has TRBV30 and TRBJ1-2, with D maybe TRBD1 (5 bases). The receptor was isolated from a female donor in good health and CMV-seronegative. Specimen: PBMCs. CDR3 loop: CAWTASGYGYTF. The CDR3, as DNA: TGTGCCTGGACTGCCTCAGGGTATGGCTACACCTTC.